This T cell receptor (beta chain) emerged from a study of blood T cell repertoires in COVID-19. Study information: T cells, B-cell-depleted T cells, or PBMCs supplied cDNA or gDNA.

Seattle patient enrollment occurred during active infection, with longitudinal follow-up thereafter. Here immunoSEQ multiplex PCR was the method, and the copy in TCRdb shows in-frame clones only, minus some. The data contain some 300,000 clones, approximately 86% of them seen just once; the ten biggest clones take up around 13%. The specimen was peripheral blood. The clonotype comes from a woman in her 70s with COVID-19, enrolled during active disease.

CDR3 region: CATSDLKAGYGYTF. For the CDR3, the DNA is TGTGCCACCAGTGATTTGAAGGCGGGCTATGGCTACACCTTC. This rearrangement joins TRBV24-1 to TRBJ1-2; no reliable D call. Germline assignment: CDR1 KGHDR and CDR2 SFDVKD. CDR3 size: 14 residues. V was clipped by 0 bases and J by 4 bases, with 8 bases between them.